This T cell receptor (beta chain) derives from a study of blood T cell repertoires in COVID-19. Study-level background: From T cells, B-cell-depleted T cells, or PBMCs came the material, which was cDNA or gDNA.

Participant-reported clinical history was the basis for cohort assignment. Someone with COVID-19 had been met by exposed participants within 2 weeks before study entry. TCRdb's copy holds only in-frame clones and misses some; the assay was immunoSEQ multiplex PCR. The sample carries 350,000 to 450,000 clones, 90% to 95% recorded once. CDR3 length: 14 residues. Trimming removed 1 base from V and 9 bases from J; junction bases left unmatched: 3. CDR1 and CDR2 from the germline V gene are SGHTA and FQGNSA. The specimen sequenced was PBMCs or T cells enriched from blood (not recorded which). The chain recombines TRBV7-2 with TRBJ2-1, with 10 bases matching TRBD1. The receptor was derived from a woman aged 40 to 55 who had been exposed to COVID-19. The CDR3 reads CASSLGTGGFEQFF. CDR3 bases: TGTGCCAGCAGCTTAGGGACAGGGGGGTTTGAGCAGTTCTTC.